This passage covers 31 T cell receptor gamma chains from one sample sequenced in a study of γδ T cells in repeated Plasmodium falciparum infection. Flow sorting of PBMC yielded separate Vgamma9/Vdelta2+ and Vdelta2-negative gammadelta T cell populations for bulk repertoire analysis. TCRdb applied CATT to the multiplex PCR reads for clone calling. The sample holds 27,000 or so gamma-chain clones, roughly 1.4% seen once. The sequencing sample was made of gamma-delta T cells from blood. The receptor set was obtained from a pool of human donors (malaria-infected and uninfected, not separated).

This clone was counted between two and nine times. TCRdb's listed protein matches a much larger clone and diverges from this DNA's translation at residue 10, likely through a read error; the protein shown comes from the DNA. This rearrangement joins TRGV9 to TRGJP. The J gene is absent in TCRdb and was assigned here via DNA matching to germline. This CDR3 is 17 amino acids long. Germline V gene sequence: CDR1 GITISATS, CDR2 ISYDGTV (reference sequence). This CDR3 is CALWEGAGESGKKIKVF. The DNA for the CDR3 is TGTGCCTTGTGGGAGGGCGCAGGGGAGTCGGGCAAAAAAATCAAGGTATTT.

This clone has only a few counts. The TCRdb record carries a much larger clone's protein, which differs from this DNA's translation at residue 13; a read error is the likely cause, and the protein listed here is the DNA translation. This sequence joins TRGV9 and TRGJP. The J gene comes from matching the DNA to germline here; TCRdb lacks it. The CDR3 has 18 residues. Per the germline V gene, CDR1 is GITISATS and CDR2 is ISYDGTV (reference sequence). This CDR3 is CALWDQGAFGLGNKIKVF. In DNA, the CDR3 is TGTGCCTTGTGGGACCAGGGCGCTTTTGGGTTGGGCAATAAAATCAAGGTATTT.

At least ten counts were recorded for this clone. J is TRGJ1 or TRGJ2 and V is TRGV4. TCRdb offers no J gene call, so here the DNA was matched to germline to obtain one. The CDR3 covers 13 residues. The germline V gene encodes CDR1 EGSTGY and CDR2 YDSYTSSV. V shed 3 bases, J shed 8 bases, and the junction held 10 bases outside the gene matches. The CDR3 here is CATWDPPQNKKLF. The CDR3 DNA reads as TGTGCCACCTGGGATCCCCCACAGAATAAGAAACTCTTT.

With respect to this clone: Translating this DNA gives a protein that differs at residue 3 from the TCRdb one, which belongs to a much larger clone; a read error is likely, and the protein shown is this translation. The CDR3 loop reads CANWEHKKLF. The CDR3, as DNA: TGTGCCAACTGGGAGCATAAGAAACTCTTT. The V and J genes are TRGV4 and TRGJ1 or TRGJ2. Since TCRdb gives no J gene, matching the DNA to germline was used here to assign it. This CDR3 spans 10 amino acids. Germline assignment: CDR1 EGSTGY and CDR2 YDSYTSSV.

By share, this clone ranks as medium-sized. The protein held in TCRdb is that of a much larger clone and does not match this DNA's translation at residue 7, likely because of a read error; the protein shown is translated from the DNA. The chain links TRGV9 to TRGJP. The CDR3 consists of 15 residues. Germline V lookup: CDR1 GITISATS, CDR2 ISYDGTV (reference sequence). V lost 4 bases and J lost 8; bases outside the gene matches: 5. CDR3 in amino acids: CALWDQKLGKKIKVF. CDR3 nucleotides: TGTGCCTTGTGGGACCAAAAGTTGGGCAAAAAAATCAAGGTATTT.

Only a few counts were recorded for this clone. This DNA's translation and the protein TCRdb lists, from a much larger clone, do not match at residue 3, likely due to a read error; the protein shown is translated from the DNA. The chain couples TRGV4 to TRGJ1 or TRGJ2. No J gene is reported in TCRdb; it was inferred here by comparing the DNA with germline. This CDR3 has 14 residues. Looked up from germline, CDR1 is EGSTGY and CDR2 is YDSYTSSV. CDR3 DNA: TGTGCCGCCTGGGATTTGGGGAATTATTATAAGAAACTCTTT. This gives the protein CAAWDLGNYYKKLF.

In its sample, this clone was seen a few times. A far bigger clonotype differs at one base, so this is likely a read error. This specimen includes other DNA sequences encoding the same CDR3. The CDR3 region has the DNA TGTGCCACCTGGGACGGTCAGAACTATTATAAGAAACTCTTT. Translation gives CATWDGQNYYKKLF. This chain connects TRGV5 to TRGJ1 or TRGJ2. Since TCRdb gives no J gene, matching the DNA to germline was used here to assign it. Germline V CDR1 and CDR2: VINAFY, YDVSNSKD. J gave up 4 bases and V 3 bases, and 9 bases lay outside the gene matches. CDR3 length: 14 residues.

About this clone: TCRdb's protein, taken from a much larger clone, differs from this DNA's translation at residues 5 and 8, likely owing to a read error; the protein displayed comes from the DNA. The V gene is TRGV9, the J gene TRGJ1 or TRGJ2. In the absence of a J gene in TCRdb, the DNA was matched to germline to assign it here. The CDR3 is made up of 14 amino acids. Germline-derived CDR1 and CDR2 are GITISATS and ISYDGTV (reference sequence). The V segment lost 5 bases and the J segment 3 bases; nucleotides outside the gene matches: 10. The CDR3 protein is CALWGSCRYYKKLF. CDR3 sequence (DNA): TGTGCCTTGTGGGGGTCCTGCCGTTATTATAAGAAACTCTTT.

Ten or more counts support this clone. Only one base separates this from a far larger clonotype, so it likely reflects a read error. J is TRGJP and V is TRGV9. Matching the DNA to germline supplied the J gene, which TCRdb does not give. The CDR3 covers 18 residues. CDR1 GITISATS and CDR2 ISYDGTV come from the germline V gene (reference sequence). The CDR3 coding sequence is TGTGCCTTGTGGCAGGTGGGCCGGCAAGAGTTGGGCAAAAAAATCAAGGTATTT. As protein: CALWQVGRQELGKKIKVF.

This clone was recorded at least ten times. A clone one base away is much larger, so this may be a read error. The chain is built from TRGV9 and TRGJ1 or TRGJ2. The junction had 5 bases not matched to a gene; V was cut back by 0 bases and J by 12 bases. Germline values: CDR1 GITISATS, CDR2 ISYDGTV (reference sequence). This CDR3 comprises 11 residues. CDR3 amino acids: CALWEVRWKLF. CDR3 in DNA: TGTGCCTTGTGGGAGGTGCGTTGGAAACTCTTT.

In this sample, this clone turned up many times. A read error is possible here, since a much larger clone lies one base away. The rearrangement uses TRGV2 and TRGJP2. Germline CDR1 is EGSNGY and CDR2 is YDSYNSKV. The CDR3 extends over 13 amino acids. V was clipped by 2 bases and J by 5 bases; unmatched bases: 2. The CDR3 loop reads CATWDVSDWIKTF. In nucleotides, the CDR3 is TGTGCCACCTGGGACGTAAGTGATTGGATCAAGACGTTT.

This clone is medium-sized by share. This chain joins TRGV4 and TRGJ1 or TRGJ2. This CDR3 contains 13 residues. V was clipped by 5 bases and J by 2 bases; unmatched bases: 6. Per the germline V gene, CDR1 is EGSTGY and CDR2 is YDSYTSSV. CDR3 bases: TGTGCCACCTGGGTACTATATTATTATAAGAAACTCTTT. It is translated as CATWVLYYYKKLF.

On this clone itself: The translation of this DNA and the TCRdb protein of a much larger clone differ at residue 3, probably owing to a read error; the protein shown here is translated from the DNA. This chain joins TRGV4 and TRGJ1 or TRGJ2. In germline, CDR1 is EGSTGY, CDR2 YDSYTSSV. The CDR3 has 14 residues. The CDR3 loop reads CASWAPVGGYKKLF. In nucleotides, the CDR3 is TGTGCCTCCTGGGCCCCGGTCGGAGGCTATAAGAAACTCTTT.

The table lists this clone with a few counts. The chain employs TRGV8 and TRGJ1 or TRGJ2. The J gene was missing in TCRdb and was found by matching the end of the DNA to germline. The CDR3 loop spans 14 amino acids. Germline V CDR1 and CDR2: VENAVY, YDSYNSRV. V gave up 6 bases and J gave up 4 bases; unmatched junction bases: 12. The CDR3 here is CATWHQTRYYKKLF. CDR3 DNA sequence: TGTGCCACCTGGCATCAGACCCGATATTATAAGAAACTCTTT.

Remarks on this clone: TCRdb's protein, taken from a much larger clone, differs from this DNA's translation at residue 6, likely owing to a read error; the protein displayed comes from the DNA. The gene calls are TRGV5 and TRGJ1 or TRGJ2. Here the J gene was assigned by germline matching of the DNA, as TCRdb has none. The germline V gene encodes CDR1 VINAFY and CDR2 YDVSNSKD. CDR3 length: 10 amino acids. The J segment lost 12 bases and the V segment lost 3 bases, leaving 5 bases of the junction unmatched. CDR3 coding DNA: TGTGCCACCTGGGACTCCTCGAAACTCTTT. Protein product: CATWDSSKLF.

Only a few counts were recorded for this clone. For this DNA, TCRdb reports the protein of a much larger clone, which diverges at residue 9, most likely from a read error; the protein presented here is translated directly from the DNA. The gene calls are TRGV9 and TRGJP. No J segment appears in TCRdb, so it was assigned here by matching the sequence to germline. J was trimmed by 4 bases and V by 0 bases; bases with no gene match: 12. This CDR3 comprises 20 residues. In germline, CDR1 is GITISATS, CDR2 ISYDGTV (reference sequence). The CDR3 loop is CALWEVDPDPQELGKKIKVF. As DNA, the CDR3 is TGTGCCTTGTGGGAGGTGGACCCCGATCCACAAGAGTTGGGCAAAAAAATCAAGGTATTT.

At least ten counts were recorded for this clone. Translating this DNA gives a protein that differs at residue 14 from the TCRdb one, which belongs to a much larger clone; a read error is likely, and the protein shown is this translation. The chain has TRGV2 and TRGJ1 or TRGJ2. Germline lookup yields CDR1 EGSNGY and CDR2 YDSYNSKV. The CDR3 totals 16 residues. CDR3 coding DNA: TGTGCCACCTGGGACGGAATCCTTCCGAATTATTATAAGGAACTCTTT. This codes for CATWDGILPNYYKELF.

This clone was seen more than once but under ten times. The TCRdb record carries a much larger clone's protein, which differs from this DNA's translation at residue 12; a read error is the likely cause, and the protein listed here is the DNA translation. For the V gene the call is TRGV3; the J gene has no call. The germline CDR1 and CDR2 sequences are VTNTFY and YDVSTARD (reference sequence). The CDR3 is made up of 14 amino acids. CDR3 nucleotides: TGTGCCACCTGGGACAGGCTCTTTGATTGGATCGAGACGTTT. Protein product: CATWDRLFDWIETF.

There are a few counts of this clone. With only one base between it and a far larger clone, this is likely a read error. The sample holds other DNA sequences that translate to the same CDR3. V usage is TRGV4 and J usage is TRGJ1 or TRGJ2. Germline assignment: CDR1 EGSTGY and CDR2 YDSYTSSV. This CDR3 has 13 residues. The CDR3 DNA reads as TGTGCCACCTGGGATGGAGGGGGTTATAAGAAGCTCTTT. Translation: CATWDGGGYKKLF.

This clone was counted between two and nine times. The protein TCRdb gives is from a much larger clone and does not agree with this DNA's translation at residue 5, likely a read error; the protein shown here comes from the DNA. The CDR3 sequence: CATWGRLVLEKLF. Here the CDR3 DNA reads TGTGCCACCTGGGGCCGACTAGTCTTGGAGAAACTCTTT. The J gene is TRGJ1 or TRGJ2, the V gene TRGV4. The J gene comes from matching the DNA to germline here; TCRdb lacks it. Germline V gene data show CDR1 as EGSTGY and CDR2 as YDSYTSSV. CDR3 length: 13 residues. With 5 bases clipped from V and 11 bases from J, the junction kept 15 bases outside the gene matches.

This clone showed up many times. TCRdb attributes to this sequence the protein of a much larger clone, which differs from the DNA translation at residue 10; a read error is likely, and the protein displayed is translated from the DNA. The rearrangement joins TRGV2 to TRGJP2. TCRdb lists no J gene, so it was determined here by aligning the DNA to germline. Germline V gene data show CDR1 as EGSNGY and CDR2 as YDSYNSKV. The CDR3 has 14 residues. The CDR3 loop is CATWDGHSDRIKTF. The CDR3 coding sequence is TGTGCCACCTGGGACGGGCATAGTGATCGGATCAAGACGTTT.

This clone was recorded many times. TCRdb shows a much larger clone's protein in place of this DNA's translation, and the two differ at residue 14, likely through a read error; the protein shown is translated from the DNA. The V call is TRGV9, the J call TRGJP. Germline values: CDR1 GITISATS, CDR2 ISYDGTV (reference sequence). CDR3 size: 17 residues. This CDR3 reads CALWEVIQELGKKVKVF. The CDR3 nucleotides read TGTGCCTTGTGGGAGGTGATTCAAGAGTTGGGCAAAAAAGTCAAGGTATTT.

This clone has at least ten counts. The protein held in TCRdb is that of a much larger clone and does not match this DNA's translation at residue 5, likely because of a read error; the protein shown is translated from the DNA. V and J are TRGV4 and TRGJ1 or TRGJ2. Germline matching of the DNA provided the J gene here, since TCRdb leaves it blank. V lost 5 bases, J lost 10 bases, and 14 bases stayed unmatched. The CDR3 covers 13 residues. Germline V lookup: CDR1 EGSTGY, CDR2 YDSYTSSV. The CDR3 DNA reads TGTGCCACCTGGGGTGGTCCCCCGGGGAAGAAACTCTTT. This translates into CATWGGPPGKKLF.

This clone was seen ten or more times. The J gene is TRGJ1 or TRGJ2, the V gene TRGV4. Germline trimming cut 6 bases from V and 3 bases from J; bases unmatched to any gene: 14. This CDR3 comprises 15 residues. Germline V gene data show CDR1 as EGSTGY and CDR2 as YDSYTSSV. CDR3 sequence reads: CATWNPPIFYYKKLF. In DNA, the CDR3 is TGTGCCACCTGGAACCCCCCGATTTTTTATTATAAGAAACTCTTT.

The table lists this clone with many counts. TCRdb records a much larger clone's protein for this DNA, with a difference at residue 10 that likely arises from a read error; the protein given is the translation of the DNA. The chain couples TRGV2 to TRGJ1 or TRGJ2. CDR3 length equals 14 residues. Germline CDR1 and CDR2: EGSNGY and YDSYNSKV. Here the CDR3 DNA reads TGTGCCACCTGGGACGGGCCGAATTATTGTAAGAAACTCTTT. Encoded protein: CATWDGPNYCKKLF.

In this sample, this clone turned up a few times. One base separates it from a far larger clone, so it is likely a read error. Different DNA sequences within this sample yield the same CDR3. V gene TRGV2 combines with J gene TRGJ1 or TRGJ2. TCRdb gives no J gene; it was assigned here by matching the DNA to germline. CDR3 length: 12 residues. V lost 1 base and J lost 9; bases outside the gene matches: 6. Germline loops: CDR1 EGSNGY, CDR2 YDSYNSKV. CDR3: CATWDGPLKKLF. Written as DNA, the CDR3 is TGTGCCACCTGGGACGGACCCCTTAAGAAACTCTTT.

A note on this clone: The translation of this DNA and the TCRdb protein of a much larger clone differ at residue 11, probably owing to a read error; the protein shown here is translated from the DNA. The chain has TRGV2 and TRGJ1 or TRGJ2. The J gene is not listed in TCRdb, so it was assigned here from a DNA match to germline. This CDR3 has 14 residues. Germline V gene data show CDR1 as EGSNGY and CDR2 as YDSYNSKV. CDR3 coding DNA: TGTGCCACCTGGGACGGGCGCGTTTATTATAGGAAACTCTTT. Translated, it gives CATWDGRVYYRKLF.

A remark on this clone: TCRdb has a much larger clone's protein, which differs at residue 12 from the translation of this DNA, likely because of a read error; what is shown is the protein translated from the DNA. No call exists for the J gene, whereas the V gene is TRGV9. There are 13 residues in the CDR3. CDR1 and CDR2 from the germline V gene are GITISATS and ISYDGTV (reference sequence). CDR3 loop: CALWEVGGWFKTF. The CDR3 DNA follows: TGTGCCTTGTGGGAGGTGGGGGGTTGGTTCAAGACATTT.

This clone was found a few times. TCRdb records a much larger clone's protein for this DNA, with a difference at residue 7 that likely arises from a read error; the protein given is the translation of the DNA. The chain joins TRGV9 to TRGJP. No J segment appears in TCRdb, so it was assigned here by matching the sequence to germline. V was pared by 0 bases and J by 5 bases, with 7 bases of the junction left unmatched. Germline CDR1 GITISATS, CDR2 ISYDGTV (reference sequence). CDR3 length: 18 amino acids. Here the CDR3 reads CALWEVLAEELGKKIKVF. CDR3 sequence (DNA): TGTGCCTTGTGGGAGGTGCTAGCCGAAGAGTTGGGCAAAAAAATCAAGGTATTT.

This clone appeared a few times. A far larger clone is one base from this, pointing to a likely read error. The same CDR3 also results from other DNA sequences found in this sample. No J gene was named, though the V gene is TRGV9. The germline V gene encodes CDR1 GITISATS and CDR2 ISYDGTV (reference sequence). CDR3 length: 14 amino acids. The CDR3 nucleotides are TGTGCCTTGTGGGAGGGACCTACTTATTATAAGAAGCTCTTT. Its translation is CALWEGPTYYKKLF.

A word on this clone: This DNA's translation differs at residue 6 from TCRdb's protein, which comes from a much larger clone; a read error is likely, and the protein shown is translated from the DNA. This chain links TRGV3 with TRGJ1 or TRGJ2. TCRdb offers no J gene call, so here the DNA was matched to germline to obtain one. The CDR3 length is 18 residues. The V gene end was trimmed by 3 bases and the J gene end by 3 bases; junction bases not matched to a gene: 20. Germline-derived CDR1 and CDR2 are VTNTFY and YDVSTARD (reference sequence). The CDR3 reads CATWDLVELELTYYKKLF. DNA for the CDR3: TGTGCCACCTGGGACCTAGTCGAGCTGGAACTAACTTATTATAAGAAACTCTTT.